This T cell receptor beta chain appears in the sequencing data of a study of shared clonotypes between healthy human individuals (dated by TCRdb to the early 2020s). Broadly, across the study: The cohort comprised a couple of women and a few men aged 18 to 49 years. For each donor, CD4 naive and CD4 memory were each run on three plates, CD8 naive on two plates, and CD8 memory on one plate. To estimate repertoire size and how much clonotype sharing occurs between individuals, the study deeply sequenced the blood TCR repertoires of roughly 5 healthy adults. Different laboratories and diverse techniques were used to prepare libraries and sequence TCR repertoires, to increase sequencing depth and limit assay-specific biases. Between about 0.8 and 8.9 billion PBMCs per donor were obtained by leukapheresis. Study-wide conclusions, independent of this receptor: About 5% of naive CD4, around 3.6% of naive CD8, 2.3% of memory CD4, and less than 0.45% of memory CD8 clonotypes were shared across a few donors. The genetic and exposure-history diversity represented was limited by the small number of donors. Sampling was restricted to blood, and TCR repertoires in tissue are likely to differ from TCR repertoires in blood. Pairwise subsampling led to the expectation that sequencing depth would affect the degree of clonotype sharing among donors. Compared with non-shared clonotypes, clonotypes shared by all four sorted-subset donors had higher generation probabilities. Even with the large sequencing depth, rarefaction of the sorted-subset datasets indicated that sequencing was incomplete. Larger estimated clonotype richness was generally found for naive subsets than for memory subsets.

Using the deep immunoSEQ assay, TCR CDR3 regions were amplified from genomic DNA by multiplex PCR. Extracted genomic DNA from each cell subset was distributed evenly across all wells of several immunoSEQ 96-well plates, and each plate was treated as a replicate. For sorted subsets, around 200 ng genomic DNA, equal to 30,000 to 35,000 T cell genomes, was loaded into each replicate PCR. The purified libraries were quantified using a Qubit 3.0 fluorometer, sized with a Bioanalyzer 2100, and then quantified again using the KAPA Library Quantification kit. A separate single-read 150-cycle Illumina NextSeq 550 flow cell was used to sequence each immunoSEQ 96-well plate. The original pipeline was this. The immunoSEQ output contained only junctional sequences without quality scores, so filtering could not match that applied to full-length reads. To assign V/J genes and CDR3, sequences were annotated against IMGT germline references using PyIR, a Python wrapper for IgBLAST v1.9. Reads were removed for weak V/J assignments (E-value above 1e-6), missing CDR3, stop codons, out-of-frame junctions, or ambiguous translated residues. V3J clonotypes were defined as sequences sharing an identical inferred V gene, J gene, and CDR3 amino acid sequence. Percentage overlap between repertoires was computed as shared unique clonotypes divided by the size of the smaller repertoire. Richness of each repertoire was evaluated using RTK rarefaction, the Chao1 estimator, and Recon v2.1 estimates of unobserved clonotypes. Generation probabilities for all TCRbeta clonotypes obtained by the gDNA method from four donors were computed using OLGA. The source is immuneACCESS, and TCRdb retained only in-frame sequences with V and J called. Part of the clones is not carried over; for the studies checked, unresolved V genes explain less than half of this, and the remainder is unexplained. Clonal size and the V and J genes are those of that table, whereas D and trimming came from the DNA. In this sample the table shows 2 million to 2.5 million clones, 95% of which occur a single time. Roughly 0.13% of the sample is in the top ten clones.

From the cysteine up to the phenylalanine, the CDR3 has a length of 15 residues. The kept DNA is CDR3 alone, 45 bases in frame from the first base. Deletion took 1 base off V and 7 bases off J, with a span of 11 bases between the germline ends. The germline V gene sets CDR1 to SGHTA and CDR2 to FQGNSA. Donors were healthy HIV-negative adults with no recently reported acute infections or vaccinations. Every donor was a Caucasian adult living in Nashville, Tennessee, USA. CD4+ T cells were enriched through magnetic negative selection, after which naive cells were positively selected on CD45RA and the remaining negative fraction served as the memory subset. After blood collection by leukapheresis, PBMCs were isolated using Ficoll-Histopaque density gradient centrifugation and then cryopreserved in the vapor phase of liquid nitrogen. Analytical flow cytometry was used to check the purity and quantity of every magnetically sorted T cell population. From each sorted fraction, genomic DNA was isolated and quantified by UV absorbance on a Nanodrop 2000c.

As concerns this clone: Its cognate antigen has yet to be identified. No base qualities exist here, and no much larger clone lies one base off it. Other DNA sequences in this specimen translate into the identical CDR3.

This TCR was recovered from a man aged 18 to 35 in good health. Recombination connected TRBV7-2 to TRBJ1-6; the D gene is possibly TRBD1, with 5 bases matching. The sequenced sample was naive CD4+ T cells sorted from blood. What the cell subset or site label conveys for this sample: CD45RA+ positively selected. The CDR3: CASSLEAGRNSPLHF. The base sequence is TGTGCCAGCAGCTTAGAAGCAGGGAGAAATTCACCCCTCCACTTT.